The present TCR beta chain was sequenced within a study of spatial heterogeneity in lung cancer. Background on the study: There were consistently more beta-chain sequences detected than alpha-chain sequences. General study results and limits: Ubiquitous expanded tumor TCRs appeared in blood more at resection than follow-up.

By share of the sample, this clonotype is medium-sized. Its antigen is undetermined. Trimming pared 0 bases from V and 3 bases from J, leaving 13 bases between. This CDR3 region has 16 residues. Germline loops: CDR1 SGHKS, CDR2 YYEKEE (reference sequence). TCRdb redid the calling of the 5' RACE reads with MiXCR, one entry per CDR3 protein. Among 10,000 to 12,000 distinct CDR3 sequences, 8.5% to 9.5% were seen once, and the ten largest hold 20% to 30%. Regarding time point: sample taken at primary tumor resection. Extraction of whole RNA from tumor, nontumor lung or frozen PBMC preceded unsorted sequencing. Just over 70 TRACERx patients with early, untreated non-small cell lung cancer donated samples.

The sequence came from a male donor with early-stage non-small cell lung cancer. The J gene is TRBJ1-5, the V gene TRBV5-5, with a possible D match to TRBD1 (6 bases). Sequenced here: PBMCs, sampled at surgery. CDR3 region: CASSLVGSGANQPQHF. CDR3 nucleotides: TGTGCCAGCAGCTTGGTAGGATCAGGGGCCAATCAGCCCCAGCATTTT.